The 25 T cell receptor beta chains below all came from one sample that was sequenced in a study of T cell responses to AZD1222 COVID-19 vaccine. Only in-frame clones appear in the TCRdb table, and some are missing; sequencing was by immunoSEQ multiplex PCR. This repertoire shows about 160,000 clones, about 88% found once; its top ten account for 5.5%. Sample: peripheral blood, taken on day 0 of AZD1222 vaccination. The receptor set was obtained from an adult in good health.

This clone has only one observation. This chain links TRBV19 with TRBJ1-1; D is unresolved. The CDR3 runs 14 residues. The germline V gene has CDR1 LNHDA and CDR2 SQIVND (reference sequence). Trimming stripped 4 bases from V and 0 bases from J, with 9 bases between. CDR3 sequence: CASSKEGLNTEAFF. The CDR3 coding sequence is TGTGCCAGTAGTAAGGAAGGGCTGAACACTGAAGCTTTCTTT.

CDR3 protein: CASSFYSGSYNEQFF. CDR3 nucleotides: TGTGCCAGCAGCTTCTACAGCGGGTCCTACAATGAGCAGTTCTTC. V and J are TRBV7-9 and TRBJ2-1, with D perhaps matching TRBD2 (6 bases). V was clipped by 3 bases and J by 1 base, with 10 bases between them. CDR3 length equals 15 residues. Looked up from germline, CDR1 is SEHNR and CDR2 is FQNEAQ (reference sequence).

The V gene is TRBV18, the J gene TRBJ1-5, with D perhaps TRBD1 (6 bases). Trimming shortened V by 2 bases and J by 6 bases, and 11 bases separated the two germline ends. The V gene's germline CDR1 is KGHSH and CDR2 LQKENI. This CDR3 is 14 amino acids long. The CDR3 sequence is CASSPVQGSQPQHF. The CDR3 DNA is TGTGCCAGCTCACCAGTACAGGGAAGTCAGCCCCAGCATTTT.

The rearrangement links TRBV5-1 to TRBJ2-1, with D possibly being TRBD1 (6 bases). In germline, CDR1 is SGHRS, CDR2 YFSETQ. This CDR3 comprises 18 residues. Trimming cost V 1 base and J 0 bases, with 17 bases left between them. CDR3 nucleotide sequence: TGCGCCAGCAGCTTGAACGAGCGACAGGCCCACTCCTACAATGAGCAGTTCTTC. Translation gives CASSLNERQAHSYNEQFF. Combining the CDR3 with reference TRBV5-1 and TRBJ2-1 gives the whole variable domain KAGVTQTPRYLIKTRGQQVTLSCSPISGHRSVSWYQQTPGQGLQFLFEYFSETQRNKGNFPGRFSGRQFSNSRSEMNVSTLELGDSALYLCASSLNERQAHSYNEQFFGPGTRLTVL.

This clone was picked up one time. CDR3 amino acids: CASTSTGGNTIYF. In nucleotides, the CDR3 is TGTGCCAGCACAAGTACTGGGGGGAACACCATATATTTT. The rearrangement uses TRBV2 and TRBJ1-3, with a possible D match to TRBD1 (5 bases). Germline V gene sequence: CDR1 SNHLY, CDR2 FYNNEI. Trimming took 7 bases from V and 7 from J, leaving 14 bases between them. The CDR3 spans 13 residues.

This chain links TRBV7-9 with TRBJ2-5; D perhaps matches TRBD1 (5 bases). This CDR3 is built from 13 residues. The V gene's germline CDR1 is SEHNR and CDR2 FQNEAQ (reference sequence). Trimming took 5 bases from V and 5 from J, leaving 12 bases between them. The CDR3 sequence: CASSTQGGETQYF. CDR3 DNA: TGTGCCAGCAGCACCCAGGGTGGGGAGACCCAGTACTTC.

The chain links TRBV6-2 or TRBV6-3 to TRBJ1-2, with D perhaps TRBD1 (5 bases). Germline CDR1 reads MNHEY; CDR2 reads SVGEGT. The V and J ends lost 6 bases and 3 bases respectively, with 17 bases between them. The CDR3 runs to 15 residues. The CDR3 here is CASSPYRGGDYGYTF. CDR3 DNA: TGTGCCAGCAGCCCGTACCGGGGAGGGGACTATGGCTACACCTTC.

This chain links TRBV4-3 with TRBJ2-1, with 10 bases that match TRBD2. The CDR3 loop spans 16 amino acids. Germline V gene data show CDR1 as LGHNA and CDR2 as YSLEER. V dropped 1 base and J dropped 4; count of bases not matched to a gene: 4. CDR3 sequence reads: CASSQATSGDYNEQFF. In DNA, the CDR3 is TGCGCCAGCAGCCAAGCAACTAGCGGGGATTACAATGAGCAGTTCTTC.

V usage is TRBV6-2 or TRBV6-3 and J usage is TRBJ2-5, with a weak D call TRBD2 (6 bases). The CDR3 is made up of 15 amino acids. Trimming removed 2 bases at V and 5 bases at J, with 15 bases between. CDR1 is MNHEY, CDR2 SVGEGT, per germline. This CDR3 is CASSYTPEGRETQYF. DNA of the CDR3: TGTGCCAGCAGTTACACTCCTGAGGGGAGGGAGACCCAGTACTTC.

The chain carries TRBV28 and TRBJ1-2, with D perhaps TRBD1 (5 bases). Between the trimmed V and J ends, which lost 2 bases and 10 bases, there was a span of 14 bases. This CDR3 has 13 amino acids. The germline V gene has CDR1 MDHEN and CDR2 SYDVKM. The CDR3 nucleotides are TGTGCCAGCAGTTTAGGGAGGCAGGGTGTCTACACCTTC. Translated, it gives CASSLGRQGVYTF.

This clone has just one count. The chain employs TRBV6-2 or TRBV6-3 and TRBJ1-2; 11 positions agree with TRBD1. The germline V gene encodes CDR1 MNHEY and CDR2 SVGEGT. The CDR3 has 14 residues. The J segment lost 8 bases and the V segment lost 6 bases, leaving 8 bases of the junction unmatched. The CDR3 bases are TGTGCCAGCAGCTCTAAGGACAGGGGGCACGGCTACACCTTC. It is translated as CASSSKDRGHGYTF.

This sequence joins TRBV6-2 or TRBV6-3 and TRBJ2-3; 13 positions match TRBD2. Germline trimming cut 4 bases from V and 3 bases from J; bases unmatched to any gene: 1. The germline CDR1 and CDR2 sequences are MNHEY and SVGEGT. This CDR3 comprises 15 residues. DNA for the CDR3: TGTGCCAGCAGTTGGACTAGCGGGAGTACAGATACGCAGTATTTT. The encoded protein is CASSWTSGSTDTQYF.

This chain connects TRBV2 to TRBJ1-3; D is unclear. The CDR3 sequence is 13 residues long. V was cut by 6 bases and J by 3 bases, with 9 bases left in between. Germline V gene sequence: CDR1 SNHLY, CDR2 FYNNEI. The DNA for the CDR3 is TGTGCCAGCAGACAGACTAATGGAAACACCATATATTTT. Protein: CASRQTNGNTIYF. The variable domain in full, with the rest retrieved from reference TRBV2 and TRBJ1-3, is EPEVTQTPSHQVTQMGQEVILRCVPISNHLYFYWYRQILGQKVEFLVSFYNNEISEKSEIFDDQFSVERPDGSNFTLKIRSTKLEDSAMYFCASRQTNGNTIYFGEGSWLTVV.

The V and J genes are TRBV4-1 and TRBJ1-2; D ambiguous. The CDR3 has 16 amino acids. Looked up from germline, CDR1 is MGHRA and CDR2 is YSYEKL. Trimming removed 4 bases from V and 0 bases from J, with 15 bases in between. CDR3 protein: CASSRRLDFTNYGYTF. CDR3 nucleotides: TGCGCCAGCAGCCGTCGACTGGACTTCACTAACTATGGCTACACCTTC.

The chain recombines TRBV28 with TRBJ2-2; weak D call: TRBD2 (6 bases). The CDR3 is 15 amino acids. V gave up 3 bases and J gave up 1 base, with 9 bases separating them. Per germline, CDR1 MDHEN and CDR2 SYDVKM. The CDR3 sequence: CASSFAGGNTGELFF. The CDR3 region has the DNA TGTGCCAGCAGTTTTGCCGGGGGGAACACCGGGGAGCTGTTTTTT.

The table lists this clone with a count of one. This chain joins TRBV7-9 and TRBJ1-4; D gene uncertain. Per the germline V gene, CDR1 is SEHNR and CDR2 is FQNEAQ (reference sequence). The ends were cut back, 6 bases at V and 4 bases at J, with 12 bases in the middle. CDR3 length: 14 residues. The CDR3 DNA reads TGTGCCAGCAGTCCACCGGAGAATAATGAAAAACTGTTTTTT. Protein sequence: CASSPPENNEKLFF.

The chain has TRBV3-1 (or the pseudogene TRBV3-2) and TRBJ1-1, with D perhaps matching TRBD1 (6 bases). Germline V gene lookup returns CDR1 LGHDT and CDR2 YNNKEL (reference sequence). V lost 2 bases and J 3 bases, leaving 10 bases between the germline ends. This CDR3 is built from 14 residues. The CDR3 here is CASSQRGGDTEAFF. In DNA, the CDR3 is TGTGCCAGCAGCCAAAGGGGGGGGGACACTGAAGCTTTCTTT.

The gene calls are TRBV19 and TRBJ2-1; TRBD1 matches 9 bases. Per the germline V gene, CDR1 is LNHDA and CDR2 is SQIVND (reference sequence). CDR3 size: 14 residues. The junction had 7 bases not matched to a gene; V was cut back by 8 bases and J by 5 bases. The CDR3 DNA reads as TGTGCCAGTGCCGGGACAGGGTTCCACAATGAGCAGTTCTTC. Translation: CASAGTGFHNEQFF.

The chain uses TRBV6-5 and TRBJ2-3; no clear D gene. The CDR3 spans 12 residues. The V end was cut by 6 bases, the J end by 4 bases, with 8 bases between. CDR1 and CDR2 from the germline V gene are MNHEY and SVGAGI. In DNA form, the CDR3 reads TGTGCCAGCAGGAAAACCCCAGATACGCAGTATTTT. Residues: CASRKTPDTQYF.

This chain joins TRBV7-9 and TRBJ1-1; weak D call: TRBD1 (5 bases). The ends were cut back, 5 bases at V and 0 bases at J, with 13 bases in the middle. CDR3 length: 15 residues. From germline, CDR1 is SEHNR and CDR2 FQNEAQ (reference sequence). The CDR3: CASSPPQGMNTEAFF. DNA of the CDR3: TGTGCCAGCAGCCCCCCCCAGGGAATGAACACTGAAGCTTTCTTT.

This rearrangement joins TRBV28 to TRBJ1-2, with TRBD1 identical over 10 bases. Germline V gene lookup returns CDR1 MDHEN and CDR2 SYDVKM. The CDR3 is made up of 16 amino acids. V was clipped by 6 bases and J by 8 bases; unmatched bases: 15. CDR3 residues: CASSLPSRQGAEGYTF. CDR3 bases: TGTGCCAGCAGCCTCCCTAGTCGACAGGGGGCAGAAGGCTACACCTTC.

J is TRBJ1-2 and V is TRBV12-3 or TRBV12-4, with 8 bases matching TRBD1. J lost 5 bases, V lost 5 bases, and 4 bases had no gene match. The CDR3 consists of 13 residues. Written as DNA, the CDR3 is TGTGCCAGCAGTCCGGACAGGGTGTATGGCTACACCTTC. This sequence encodes CASSPDRVYGYTF.

This clone was seen once. The chain carries TRBV7-2 and TRBJ2-2, with 7 bases matching TRBD1. The ends lost 5 bases at V and 7 bases at J; junction bases unmatched: 7. Germline V gene data show CDR1 as SGHTA and CDR2 as FQGNSA. The CDR3 has 14 residues. The CDR3 protein is CASSHTGVLGELFF. CDR3 in DNA: TGTGCCAGCAGCCATACAGGGGTTCTCGGGGAGCTGTTTTTT.

The rearrangement joins TRBV10-3 to TRBJ2-2; TRBD1 matches at 7 bases. Looked up from germline, CDR1 is ENHRY and CDR2 is SYGVKD. Trimming at V came to 4 bases and at J to 5 bases, leaving 1 base not matched to a gene. The CDR3 consists of 13 residues. This CDR3 is CAISGTGTGELFF. CDR3 coding DNA: TGTGCCATCAGTGGGACAGGTACCGGGGAGCTGTTTTTT.

The chain is built from TRBV28 and TRBJ1-6, with TRBD1 matching over 8 bases. The CDR3 is made up of 13 amino acids. V shed 7 bases, J shed 10 bases, and the junction held 6 bases outside the gene matches. Germline lookup yields CDR1 MDHEN and CDR2 SYDVKM. DNA for the CDR3: TGTGCCAGCAACGGACAGGGCCGATCACCCCTCCACTTT. Protein: CASNGQGRSPLHF.